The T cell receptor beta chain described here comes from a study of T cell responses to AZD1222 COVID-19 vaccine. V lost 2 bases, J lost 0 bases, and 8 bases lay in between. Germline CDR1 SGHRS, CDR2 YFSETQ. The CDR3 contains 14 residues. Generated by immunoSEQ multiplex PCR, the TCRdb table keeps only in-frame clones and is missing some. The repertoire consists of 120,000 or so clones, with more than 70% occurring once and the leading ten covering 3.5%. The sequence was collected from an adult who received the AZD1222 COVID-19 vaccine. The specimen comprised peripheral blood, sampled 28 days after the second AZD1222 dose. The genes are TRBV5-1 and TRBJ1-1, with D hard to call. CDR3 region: CASSLTRMNTEAFF. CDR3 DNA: TGCGCCAGCAGCTTAACGAGAATGAACACTGAAGCTTTCTTT.